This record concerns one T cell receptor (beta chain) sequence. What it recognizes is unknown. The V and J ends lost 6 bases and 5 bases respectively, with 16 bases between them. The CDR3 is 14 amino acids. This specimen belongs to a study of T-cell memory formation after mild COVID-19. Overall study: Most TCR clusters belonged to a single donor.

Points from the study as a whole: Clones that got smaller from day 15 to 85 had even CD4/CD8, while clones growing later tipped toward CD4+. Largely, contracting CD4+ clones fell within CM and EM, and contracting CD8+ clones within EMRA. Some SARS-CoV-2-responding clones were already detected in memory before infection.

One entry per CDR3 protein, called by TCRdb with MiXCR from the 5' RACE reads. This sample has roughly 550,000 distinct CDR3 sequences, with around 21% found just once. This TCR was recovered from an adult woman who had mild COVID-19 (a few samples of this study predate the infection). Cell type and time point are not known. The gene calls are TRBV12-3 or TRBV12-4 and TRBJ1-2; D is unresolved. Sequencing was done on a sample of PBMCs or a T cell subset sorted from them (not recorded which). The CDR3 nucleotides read TGTGCCAGCAGGCAAGGAGGGCAGCAGTATGGCTACACCTTC. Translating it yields CASRQGGQQYGYTF.